This entry lists 10 T cell receptor beta chains sequenced from one sample in a study of T cells in women clearing cervical HPV infection. The data were produced by immunoSEQ multiplex PCR, yet TCRdb's version contains in-frame clones alone and is incomplete. This repertoire includes 40,000 to 55,000 clones. The sequenced sample consisted of blood buffy coat. Receptors were obtained from a woman aged 18 to 75 with a cervical HPV16 infection that either progressed to CIN3+ or cleared (not recorded which).

As concerns this clone: The read ends 3 residues before the CDR3 terminus; that terminus is restored from the germline J gene. The rearrangement joins TRBV7-6 to TRBJ1-6, with 9 bases fitting TRBD1. Looked up from germline, CDR1 is SGHVS and CDR2 is FNYEAQ. The CDR3 runs to 16 residues. The CDR3 bases that were read are TGTGCCAGCAGCCCAGAGGGGACAGGGCACCCGCCCCCC. It codes for CASSPEGTGHPPP. The entire CDR3 protein is CASSPEGTGHPPPLHF.

In regard to this clone: The CDR3 is cut off 3 residues early in the read; its end comes from the germline J gene. The chain recombines TRBV7-2 with TRBJ2-1; 11 bases fit TRBD2. With 2 bases clipped from V and 5 bases from J, the junction kept 2 bases outside the gene matches. The germline gives CDR1 SGHTA, CDR2 FQGNSA. This CDR3 spans 15 amino acids. The chain's CDR3 is CASSLRLAGHNEQFF. The part of the CDR3 DNA that was read is TGTGCCAGCAGCTTAAGACTAGCGGGACACAATGAG.

Turning to this clone: The CDR3 end lies 3 residues beyond the end of the read and is filled in from the germline J gene. This sequence joins TRBV5-1 and TRBJ2-1, with 7 bases lining up with TRBD2. The V gene end was trimmed by 1 base and the J gene end by 6 bases; junction bases not matched to a gene: 4. The CDR3 totals 14 residues. Per the germline V gene, CDR1 is SGHRS and CDR2 is YFSETQ. CDR3 DNA, as far as it was read: TGCGCCAGCAGCTTGTCGGGCGGGAGCAATGAG. Translation gives CASSLSGGSNE. The entire CDR3 is CASSLSGGSNEQFF.

On this clone itself: The junction departs from germline at one end; a sequencing error may be responsible. The sequence runs out 3 residues before the end of the CDR3; the remainder is reconstructed from the germline J gene. The V and J genes are TRBV5-6 and TRBJ2-3; D remains unclear. The CDR3 contains 15 residues. CDR1 and CDR2 from the germline V gene are SGHDT and YYEEEE. The CDR3 bases that were read are TGTGCCAGCACCTTGGATTTTACAGGCACAGATACG. Protein sequence: CASTLDFTGTDT. The full CDR3 reads CASTLDFTGTDTQYF.

Note on this clone: The read ends 3 residues shy of where the CDR3 ends; the end is completed using the germline J gene. This chain joins TRBV7-9 and TRBJ1-1, with D unresolved. CDR1 is SEHNR and CDR2 is FQNEAQ in the germline V gene (reference sequence). Trimming left V 1 base short and J 2 bases short, with 8 bases between. This CDR3 region has 14 residues. The CDR3 sequence is CASSLGQANTEAFF. The CDR3 bases that were read are TGTGCCAGCAGCTTAGGGCAGGCAAACACTGAA. The entire variable domain, with the rest obtained from reference TRBV7-9 and TRBJ1-1, is as follows: DTGVSQNPRHKITKRGQNVTFRCDPISEHNRLYWYRQTLGQGPEFLTYFQNEAQLEKSRLLSDRFSAERPKGSFSTLEIQRTEQGDSAMYLCASSLGQANTEAFFGQGTRLTVV.

Concerning this clone itself: Read data end 3 residues before the CDR3 end; the end is taken from the germline J gene. The chain links TRBV6-1 to TRBJ2-1; tentatively, D is TRBD2 (6 bases). V was pared by 3 bases and J by 9 bases, with 9 bases between. The CDR3 has 12 amino acids. Germline CDR1 MNHNS, CDR2 SASEGT. CDR3 DNA, as far as it was read: TGTGCCAGCAGTGAGGTGGAGGGTGAG. It specifies CASSEVEGE. From start to end, the CDR3 is CASSEVEGEQFF.

A word on this clone: The read ends 3 residues before the CDR3 terminus; that terminus is restored from the germline J gene. The rearrangement uses TRBV7-9 and TRBJ1-4; tentative D call: TRBD1 (5 bases). Germline assignment: CDR1 SEHNR and CDR2 FQNEAQ (reference sequence). V was pared by 10 bases and J by 0 bases, with 12 bases between. The CDR3 covers 14 residues. The CDR3 DNA, read in part, is TGTGCCACATCGACAGAACCAACTAATGAAAAA. Amino acid sequence: CATSTEPTNEK. The entire CDR3 protein is CATSTEPTNEKLFF. Looking up the rest from reference TRBV7-9 and TRBJ1-4 gives the full variable domain: DTGVSQNPRHKITKRGQNVTFRCDPISEHNRLYWYRQTLGQGPEFLTYFQNEAQLEKSRLLSDRFSAERPKGSFSTLEIQRTEQGDSAMYLCATSTEPTNEKLFFGSGTQLSVL.

In regard to this clone: Read data end 3 residues before the CDR3 end; the end is taken from the germline J gene. The J gene is TRBJ1-5, the V gene TRBV7-6; TRBD1 aligns across 7 bases. J was trimmed by 7 bases and V by 5 bases; bases with no gene match: 11. This CDR3 is built from 15 residues. Germline CDR1 SGHVS, CDR2 FNYEAQ. The sequenced part of the CDR3 DNA is TGTGCCAGCAGCCCGTCCGCAGGGGGTGTGCAGCCC. This gives the protein CASSPSAGGVQP. The entire CDR3 protein reads CASSPSAGGVQPQHF.

In regard to this clone: The read ends 3 residues early relative to the CDR3; the germline J gene fills the gap. The chain links TRBV5-1 to TRBJ1-1, with D perhaps matching TRBD1 (6 bases). The CDR3 is 16 amino acids. Germline V lookup: CDR1 SGHRS, CDR2 YFSETQ. The V gene lost 1 base and the J gene lost 4 bases, with 17 bases spanning the gap. The sequenced CDR3 bases are TGCGCCAGCAGCTTGCCCCGGGGGGCTTTTACCACTGAA. Its translation: CASSLPRGAFTTE. Given in full, the CDR3 is CASSLPRGAFTTEAFF.

As to this clone: The sequence runs out 3 residues before the end of the CDR3; the remainder is reconstructed from the germline J gene. This rearrangement joins TRBV5-1 to TRBJ1-2, with 12 bases matching TRBD1. Trimming took 4 bases from V and 7 from J; bases not matched to a gene: 5. The CDR3 has 14 amino acids. Germline assignment: CDR1 SGHRS and CDR2 YFSETQ. The CDR3 protein is CASSPGTGGFGYTF. The DNA read from the CDR3 is TGCGCCAGCAGCCCCGGGACAGGGGGCTTTGGC.